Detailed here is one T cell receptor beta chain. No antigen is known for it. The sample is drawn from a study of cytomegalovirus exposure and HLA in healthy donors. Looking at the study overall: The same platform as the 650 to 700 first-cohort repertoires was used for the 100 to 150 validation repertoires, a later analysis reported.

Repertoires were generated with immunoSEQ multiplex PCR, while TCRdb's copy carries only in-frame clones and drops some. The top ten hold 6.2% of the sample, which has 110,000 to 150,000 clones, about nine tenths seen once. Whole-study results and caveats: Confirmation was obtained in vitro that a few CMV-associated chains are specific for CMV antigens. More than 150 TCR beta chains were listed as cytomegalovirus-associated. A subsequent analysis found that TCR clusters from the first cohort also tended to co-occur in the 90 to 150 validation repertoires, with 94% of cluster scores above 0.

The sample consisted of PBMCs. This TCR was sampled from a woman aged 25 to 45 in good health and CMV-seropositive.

The CDR3 region has the DNA TGCGCCAGCAGCCAAGGTTACAACAGCTCCTACGAGCAGTACTTC. Translated, it gives CASSQGYNSSYEQYF. V and J are TRBV4-1 and TRBJ2-7; D gene unclear. Germline CDR1 MGHRA, CDR2 YSYEKL. The CDR3 runs to 15 residues. Between the trimmed V and J ends, which lost 1 base and 0 bases, there was a span of 10 bases.